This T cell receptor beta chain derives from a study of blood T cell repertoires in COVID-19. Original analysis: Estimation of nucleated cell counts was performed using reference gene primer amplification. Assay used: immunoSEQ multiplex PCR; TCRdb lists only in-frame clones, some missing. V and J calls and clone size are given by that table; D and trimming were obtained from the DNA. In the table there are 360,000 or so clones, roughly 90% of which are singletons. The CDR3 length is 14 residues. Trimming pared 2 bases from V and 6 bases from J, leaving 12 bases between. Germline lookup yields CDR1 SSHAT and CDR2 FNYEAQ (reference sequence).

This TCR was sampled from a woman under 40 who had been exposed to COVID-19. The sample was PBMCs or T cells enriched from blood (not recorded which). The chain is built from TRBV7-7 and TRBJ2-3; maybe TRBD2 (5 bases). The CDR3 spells CASSLRLAADTQYF. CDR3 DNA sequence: TGTGCCAGCAGCTTAAGGCTAGCCGCGGATACGCAGTATTTT.